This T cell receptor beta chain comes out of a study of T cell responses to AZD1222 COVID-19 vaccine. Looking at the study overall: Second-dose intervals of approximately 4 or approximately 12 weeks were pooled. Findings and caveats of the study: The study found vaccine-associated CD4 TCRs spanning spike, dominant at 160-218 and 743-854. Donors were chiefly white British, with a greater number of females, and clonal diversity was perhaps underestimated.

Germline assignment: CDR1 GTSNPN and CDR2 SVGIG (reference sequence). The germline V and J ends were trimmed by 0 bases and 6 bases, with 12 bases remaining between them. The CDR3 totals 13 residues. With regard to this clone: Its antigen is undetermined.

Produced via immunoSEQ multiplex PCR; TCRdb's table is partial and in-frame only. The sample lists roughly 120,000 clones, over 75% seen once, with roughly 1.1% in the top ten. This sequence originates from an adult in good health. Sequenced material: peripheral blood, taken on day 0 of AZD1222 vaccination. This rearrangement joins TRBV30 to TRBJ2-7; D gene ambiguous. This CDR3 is CAWSVLSGAEQYF. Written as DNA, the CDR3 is TGTGCCTGGAGTGTACTTTCAGGAGCCGAGCAGTACTTC.